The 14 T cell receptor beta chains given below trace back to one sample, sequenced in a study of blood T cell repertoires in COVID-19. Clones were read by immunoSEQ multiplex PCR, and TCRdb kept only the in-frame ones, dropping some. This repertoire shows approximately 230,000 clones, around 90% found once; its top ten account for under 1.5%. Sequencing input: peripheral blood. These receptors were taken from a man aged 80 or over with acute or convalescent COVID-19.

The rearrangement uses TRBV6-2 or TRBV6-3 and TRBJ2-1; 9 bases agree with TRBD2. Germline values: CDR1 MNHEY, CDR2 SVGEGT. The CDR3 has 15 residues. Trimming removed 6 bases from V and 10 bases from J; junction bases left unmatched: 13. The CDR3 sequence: CASSLSGSKSNEQFF. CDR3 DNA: TGTGCCAGCAGCCTTAGCGGGAGTAAGAGTAACGAGCAGTTCTTC.

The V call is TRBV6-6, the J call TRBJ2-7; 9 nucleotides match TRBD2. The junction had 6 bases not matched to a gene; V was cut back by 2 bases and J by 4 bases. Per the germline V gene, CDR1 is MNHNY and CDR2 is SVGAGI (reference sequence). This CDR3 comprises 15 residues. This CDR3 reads CASSYLSGRGYEQYF. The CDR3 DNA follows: TGTGCCAGCAGTTACCTTAGCGGGAGAGGGTACGAGCAGTACTTC.

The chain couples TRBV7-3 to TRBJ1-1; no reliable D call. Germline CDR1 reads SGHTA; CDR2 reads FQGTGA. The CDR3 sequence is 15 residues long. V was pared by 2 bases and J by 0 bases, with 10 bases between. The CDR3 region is CASSLDGRMNTEAFF. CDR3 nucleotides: TGTGCCAGCAGCTTAGACGGGAGAATGAACACTGAAGCTTTCTTT.

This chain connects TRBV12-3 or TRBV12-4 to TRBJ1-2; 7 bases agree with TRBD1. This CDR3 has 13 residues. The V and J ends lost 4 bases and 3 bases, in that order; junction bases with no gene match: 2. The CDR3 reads CASSSRGYYGYTF. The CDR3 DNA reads TGTGCCAGCAGTTCCAGGGGGTACTATGGCTACACCTTC.

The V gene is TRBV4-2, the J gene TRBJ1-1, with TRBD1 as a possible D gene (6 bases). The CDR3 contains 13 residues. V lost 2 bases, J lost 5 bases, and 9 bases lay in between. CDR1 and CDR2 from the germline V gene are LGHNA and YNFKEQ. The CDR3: CASSQNRETEAFF. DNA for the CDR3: TGTGCCAGCAGCCAAAACAGGGAAACTGAAGCTTTCTTT.

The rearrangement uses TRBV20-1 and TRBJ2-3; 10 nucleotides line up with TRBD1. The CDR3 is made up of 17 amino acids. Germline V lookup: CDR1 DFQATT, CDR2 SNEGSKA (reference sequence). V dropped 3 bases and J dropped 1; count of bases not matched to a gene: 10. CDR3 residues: CSASRDRGRRGTDTQYF. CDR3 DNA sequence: TGCAGTGCTAGTCGCGACAGGGGGCGCCGGGGCACAGATACGCAGTATTTT.

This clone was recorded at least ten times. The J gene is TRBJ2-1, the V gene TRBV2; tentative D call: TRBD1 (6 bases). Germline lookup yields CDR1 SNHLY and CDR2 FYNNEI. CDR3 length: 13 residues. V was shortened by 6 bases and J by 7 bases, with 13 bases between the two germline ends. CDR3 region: CASRDYRVNEQFF. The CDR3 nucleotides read TGTGCCAGCAGGGATTACAGGGTAAATGAGCAGTTCTTC. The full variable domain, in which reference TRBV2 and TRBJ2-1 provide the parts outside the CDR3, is EPEVTQTPSHQVTQMGQEVILRCVPISNHLYFYWYRQILGQKVEFLVSFYNNEISEKSEIFDDQFSVERPDGSNFTLKIRSTKLEDSAMYFCASRDYRVNEQFFGPGTRLTVL.

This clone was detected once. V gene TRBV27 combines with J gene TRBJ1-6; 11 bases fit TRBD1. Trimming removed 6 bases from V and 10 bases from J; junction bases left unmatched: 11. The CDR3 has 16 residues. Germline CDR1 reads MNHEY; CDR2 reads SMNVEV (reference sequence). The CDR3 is CASSRLLGQGESPLHF. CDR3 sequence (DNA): TGTGCCAGCAGCCGTCTTTTGGGACAGGGGGAATCACCCCTCCACTTT.

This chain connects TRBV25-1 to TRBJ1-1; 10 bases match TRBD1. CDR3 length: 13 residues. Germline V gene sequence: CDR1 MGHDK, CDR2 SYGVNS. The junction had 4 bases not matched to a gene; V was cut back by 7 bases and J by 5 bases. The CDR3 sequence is CASTRQGATEAFF. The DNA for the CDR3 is TGTGCCAGCACCAGACAGGGGGCTACTGAAGCTTTCTTT.

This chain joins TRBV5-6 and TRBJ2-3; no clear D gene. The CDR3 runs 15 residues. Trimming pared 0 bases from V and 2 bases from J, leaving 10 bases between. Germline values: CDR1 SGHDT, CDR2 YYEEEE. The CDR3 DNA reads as TGTGCCAGCAGCTTGGGAGCTAGTTTCACAGATACGCAGTATTTT. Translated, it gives CASSLGASFTDTQYF. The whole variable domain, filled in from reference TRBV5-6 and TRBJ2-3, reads DAGVTQSPTHLIKTRGQQVTLRCSPKSGHDTVSWYQQALGQGPQFIFQYYEEEERQRGNFPDRFSGHQFPNYSSELNVNALLLGDSALYLCASSLGASFTDTQYFGPGTRLTVL.

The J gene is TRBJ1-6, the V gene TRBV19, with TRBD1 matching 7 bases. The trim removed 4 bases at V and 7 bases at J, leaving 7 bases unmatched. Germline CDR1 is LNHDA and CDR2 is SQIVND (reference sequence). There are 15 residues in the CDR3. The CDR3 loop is CASSTAQGRNSPLHF. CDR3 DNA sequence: TGTGCCAGTAGTACGGCACAGGGGCGGAATTCACCCCTCCACTTT.

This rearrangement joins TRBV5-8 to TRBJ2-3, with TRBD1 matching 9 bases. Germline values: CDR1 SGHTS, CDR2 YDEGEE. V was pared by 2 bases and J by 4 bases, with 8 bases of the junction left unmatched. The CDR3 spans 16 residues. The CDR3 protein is CASSFARDRVADTQYF. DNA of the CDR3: TGTGCCAGCAGCTTCGCACGGGACAGGGTAGCAGATACGCAGTATTTT.

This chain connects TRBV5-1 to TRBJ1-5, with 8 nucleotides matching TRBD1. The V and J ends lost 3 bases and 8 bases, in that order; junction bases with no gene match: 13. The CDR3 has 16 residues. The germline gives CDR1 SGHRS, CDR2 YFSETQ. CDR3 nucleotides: TGCGCCAGCAGCTCGGGGGGACAGGCCGCGGAGGAGCCCCAGCATTTT. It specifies CASSSGGQAAEEPQHF.

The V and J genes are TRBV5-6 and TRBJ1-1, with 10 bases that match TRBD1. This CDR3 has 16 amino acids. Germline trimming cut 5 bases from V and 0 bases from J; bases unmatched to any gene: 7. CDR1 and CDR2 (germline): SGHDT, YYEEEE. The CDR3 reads CASRLDRGRVNTEAFF. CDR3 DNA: TGTGCCAGCAGACTAGACAGGGGGCGAGTGAACACTGAAGCTTTCTTT.